Presented here are 4 T cell receptor beta chains from one specimen sequenced in a study of identical twins. TCRdb passed the 5' RACE reads through MiXCR, listing each CDR3 protein once. This sample has approximately 680,000 distinct CDR3 sequences, with 7% to 7.5% found just once. The sample also formed part of further work on yellow fever vaccine responses in identical twins.

The source material was PBMCs. These receptors came from a woman under 30 in good health.

The chain has TRBV7-8 and TRBJ1-6; the match to TRBD1 covers 10 bases. Trimming removed 2 bases from V and 11 bases from J; junction bases left unmatched: 6. Germline CDR1 is SGHVS and CDR2 is FQNEAQ. The length of the CDR3 is 15 residues. The CDR3: CASSLSGTGVTPLHF. CDR3 sequence (DNA): TGTGCCAGCAGCTTATCTGGGACAGGGGTGACACCCCTCCACTTT.

This clonotype was observed a few times. This chain uses TRBV20-1 with TRBJ2-2, with D perhaps matching TRBD2 (6 bases). Per the germline V gene, CDR1 is DFQATT and CDR2 is SNEGSKA (reference sequence). Trimming pared 2 bases from V and 5 bases from J, leaving 9 bases between. The CDR3 runs 13 residues. The CDR3 nucleotides are TGCAGTGCTAGACCGGGACTTACCGGGGAGCTGTTTTTT. Translating it yields CSARPGLTGELFF.

This clonotype was seen at least ten times. The J gene is TRBJ1-1, the V gene TRBV12-3 or TRBV12-4; no firm D call. Trimming left V 3 bases short and J 1 base short, with 6 bases between. The CDR3 is 13 residues long. The CDR3 coding sequence is TGTGCCAGCAGTTTCAACCAGAACACTGAAGCTTTCTTT. Encoded protein: CASSFNQNTEAFF.

This clonotype was counted many times. The rearrangement uses TRBV3-1 and TRBJ1-1; D is unresolved. The germline CDR1 and CDR2 sequences are LGHDT and YNNKEL (reference sequence). CDR3 length equals 13 residues. The V gene lost 4 bases and the J gene lost 4 bases, with 10 bases spanning the gap. The CDR3 protein is CASSPFGSTEAFF. DNA of the CDR3: TGTGCCAGCAGCCCCTTTGGGTCCACTGAAGCTTTCTTT.